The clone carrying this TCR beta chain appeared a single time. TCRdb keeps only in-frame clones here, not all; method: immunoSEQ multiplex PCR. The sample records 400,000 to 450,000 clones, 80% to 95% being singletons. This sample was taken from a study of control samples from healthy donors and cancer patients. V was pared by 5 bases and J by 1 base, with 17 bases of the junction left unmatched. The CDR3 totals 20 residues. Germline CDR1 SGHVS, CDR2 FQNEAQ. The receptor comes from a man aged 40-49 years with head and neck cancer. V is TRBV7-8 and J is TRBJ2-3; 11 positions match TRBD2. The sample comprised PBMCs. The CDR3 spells CASSADSGGALRPRTDTQYF. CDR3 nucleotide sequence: TGTGCCAGCAGCGCAGATAGCGGGGGGGCACTAAGACCTCGCACAGATACGCAGTATTTT.